This section outlines one TCR beta chain sequence together with its context. This sample was included in a study of T cell responses to AZD1222 COVID-19 vaccine. Measured with immunoSEQ multiplex PCR; TCRdb has only the in-frame clones, and not every one. Of about 190,000 clones listed, almost 95% are singletons. Germline V lookup: CDR1 SQVTM, CDR2 ANQGSEA. The ends were cut back, 6 bases at V and 4 bases at J, with 9 bases in the middle. The CDR3 has 11 amino acids. The source was peripheral blood, collected on day 0 of AZD1222 vaccination. The genes are TRBV29-1 and TRBJ1-1, with D possibly TRBD1 on 6 matching bases. The receptor's source is an adult in good health. CDR3 loop: CSVADSTEAFF. In DNA, the CDR3 is TGCAGCGTCGCGGACAGCACTGAAGCTTTCTTT. Full variable domain (rest looked up from reference TRBV29-1 and TRBJ1-1): SAVISQKPSRDICQRGTSLTIQCQVDSQVTMMFWYRQQPGQSLTLIATANQGSEATYESGFVIDKFPISRPNLTFSTLTVSNMSPEDSSIYLCSVADSTEAFFGQGTRLTVV.